The clone carrying this TCR beta chain occurred many times. Its antigen is as yet unknown. Authors of the study amplified TCR beta CDR3 regions from RNA transcripts. HTBI primers were used for first-round RT-PCR of the TCR CDR3. TCRdb ran MiXCR on the multiplex PCR reads and lists one entry per CDR3 protein. The top ten clones hold 30% to 35% of a sample with hundreds of thousands of distinct CDR3 sequences, under 15% of them seen once. The data originate from a study of T cells in Graves' hyperthyroidism and ophthalmopathy. Study-level findings and limits: It was a median about 7.1 months before onset that the model predicted ophthalmopathy.

Uncontrolled infections, other autoimmune diseases, pregnancy or lactation led to exclusion of patients. Per the germline V gene, CDR1 is SGHNT and CDR2 is YENEEA. This CDR3 has 16 amino acids. Trimming pared 4 bases from V and 0 bases from J, leaving 13 bases between. Sequencing was carried out using blood. This rearrangement joins TRBV11-3 to TRBJ2-1; D is possibly TRBD2 (6 bases). This receptor was taken from a woman in her twenties or thirties with Graves' hyperthyroidism. In DNA form, the CDR3 reads TGTGCCAGCAGCTCCCGAAGCGGGCCCTCCTACAATGAGCAGTTCTTC. Translating it yields CASSSRSGPSYNEQFF.